This passage covers 19 T cell receptor beta chains from one sample sequenced in a study of T cell clonality in common variable immunodeficiency. Overall study findings and caveats: In common variable immunodeficiency, TCR beta chains reportedly carried fewer deletions and N-nucleotide insertions.

The repertoire was sequenced with immunoSEQ multiplex PCR; TCRdb's copy has only in-frame clones and lacks some. The sample is made up of 25,000 or so clones, none counted only once. What these receptors recognize is not known. The material sequenced was peripheral blood mononuclear cells. These receptors were taken from a human donor with common variable immunodeficiency.

This clone was seen repeatedly, ten times or more. The CDR3 end lies 3 residues beyond the end of the read and is filled in from the germline J gene. This sequence joins TRBV7-9 and TRBJ1-2, with TRBD1 identical over 7 bases. CDR3 length: 15 amino acids. The V gene's germline CDR1 is SEHNR and CDR2 FQNEAQ (reference sequence). J was trimmed by 0 bases and V by 3 bases; bases with no gene match: 4. The CDR3 loop is CASSLAGGANYGYTF. Incomplete CDR3 DNA: TGTGCCAGCAGCTTGGCAGGGGGAGCTAACTATGGC.

This clone appeared many times. The read ends 3 residues shy of where the CDR3 ends; the end is completed using the germline J gene. V usage is TRBV7-9 and J usage is TRBJ2-1, with D possibly TRBD1 on 6 matching bases. Trimming took off 1 base at V and 9 bases at J, with 10 bases between the two ends. This CDR3 is built from 13 residues. Germline CDR1 reads SEHNR; CDR2 reads FQNEAQ (reference sequence). The CDR3 loop is CASSLDVGGEQFF. The covered CDR3 bases are TGTGCCAGCAGCTTAGATGTAGGGGGTGAG.

In this sample, this clone turned up a few times. The read gets to within 3 residues of the CDR3 end, and the germline J gene fills in the rest. Other nucleotide sequences in the sample specify the same CDR3. V and J are TRBV19 and TRBJ1-4; TRBD1 might be the D (5 bases). V gave up 5 bases and J gave up 8 bases, with 12 bases separating them. CDR1 and CDR2 (germline): LNHDA, SQIVND (reference sequence). The CDR3 has 13 residues. CDR3 protein: CASSPEGSEKLFF. The CDR3 DNA, read in part, is TGTGCCAGTAGTCCGGAGGGGTCGGAAAAA.

In its sample, this clone was seen a few times. Read coverage stops 3 residues before the CDR3 terminus; the germline J gene supplies the remainder. The chain uses TRBV5-1 and TRBJ2-1; D tentatively fits TRBD1 or TRBD2 (5 bases each). The CDR3 runs 14 residues. The V end was cut by 0 bases, the J end by 5 bases, with 9 bases between. Germline CDR1 reads SGHRS; CDR2 reads YFSETQ. The CDR3 spells CASSLGGANNEQFF. Incomplete CDR3 DNA: TGCGCCAGCAGCTTGGGAGGGGCGAACAATGAG.

Comments on this clone: The read terminates 3 residues before the CDR3 end, so the remaining end is supplied by the germline J gene. V usage is TRBV5-3 and J usage is TRBJ2-1; 8 bases are a match to TRBD2. TRBV5-3 is an open reading frame whose function is uncertain. CDR3 length: 17 amino acids. Germline trimming cut 0 bases from V and 6 bases from J; bases unmatched to any gene: 11. The CDR3 protein is CARSLESSGFPFNEQFF. Partial CDR3 DNA: TGTGCCAGAAGCTTGGAGTCTAGCGGGTTTCCTTTCAATGAG.

This clone was counted between two and nine times. Read sequence stops 3 residues before the CDR3 end, and the germline J gene provides the missing end. The chain employs TRBV5-6 and TRBJ1-2, with TRBD1 matching 10 bases. Germline V gives CDR1 SGHDT, CDR2 YYEEEE. This CDR3 is 14 amino acids long. Unmatched junction bases numbered 5, after V lost 2 bases and J lost 7 bases. This CDR3 is CASSLRTGGSGYTF. The sequenced CDR3 bases are TGTGCCAGCAGCTTAAGGACAGGGGGAAGTGGC.

The table lists this clone with many counts. The read ends 3 residues before the CDR3 terminus; that terminus is restored from the germline J gene. The chain links TRBV20-1 to TRBJ2-1, with D possibly TRBD2 on 7 matching bases. CDR1 and CDR2 from the germline V gene are DFQATT and SNEGSKA (reference sequence). CDR3 length equals 15 residues. V lost 1 base, J lost 0 bases, and 10 bases lay in between. The DNA read from the CDR3 is TGCAGTGCTAGAGCGGCGGGGGCCTCCTACAATGAG. This gives the protein CSARAAGASYNE. From start to end, the CDR3 is CSARAAGASYNEQFF.

This clone was seen repeatedly, ten times or more. The sequenced fragment ends 3 residues before the CDR3 boundary, so the rest is inferred from the germline J gene. V usage is TRBV7-9 and J usage is TRBJ2-5; D gene ambiguous. Germline V gene lookup returns CDR1 SEHNR and CDR2 FQNEAQ (reference sequence). V gave up 3 bases and J gave up 2 bases, with 10 bases separating them. The CDR3 is 14 residues long. Partial CDR3 DNA: TGTGCCAGCAGCTTTTTGGGCTCTCAAGAGACC. It translates to CASSFLGSQET. The CDR3 reads in full as CASSFLGSQETQYF.

This clone was picked up many times. Sequencing ends 3 residues short of the CDR3 end; the germline J gene provides the rest. J is TRBJ2-2 and V is TRBV30, with 9 bases fitting TRBD1. The V and J ends lost 4 bases and 5 bases, in that order; junction bases with no gene match: 5. The CDR3 length is 14 residues. CDR1 and CDR2 from the germline V gene are GTSNPN and SVGIG (reference sequence). Incomplete CDR3 DNA: TGTGCCTGGACTGGGACAGGGAGAACCGGGGAG. Translating it yields CAWTGTGRTGE. The entire CDR3 reads CAWTGTGRTGELFF.

As for this clone: From the germline J gene comes the end of the CDR3, since the read stops 3 residues before it. This rearrangement joins TRBV7-6 to TRBJ2-4, with 7 bases that match TRBD2. CDR1 and CDR2 from the germline V gene are SGHVS and FNYEAQ. V lost 5 bases to trimming and J lost 7 bases; unmatched junction nucleotides: 17. The CDR3 is 17 amino acids. The sequenced part of the CDR3 DNA is TGTGCCAGCAGCCGAATCAGCCGGGGGGACCGCCCGAACATT. This gives the protein CASSRISRGDRPNI. The full-length CDR3 reads as CASSRISRGDRPNIQYF.

This clone was recorded many times. Read coverage stops 3 residues before the CDR3 terminus; the germline J gene supplies the remainder. The rearrangement links TRBV18 to TRBJ2-7; tentative D call: TRBD2 (6 bases). CDR3 length: 13 amino acids. V lost 4 bases and J 2 bases, leaving 9 bases between the germline ends. The germline gives CDR1 KGHSH, CDR2 LQKENI. The CDR3 sequence: CASSLSGTYEQYF. Partial CDR3 DNA: TGTGCCAGCTCACTTAGCGGAACCTACGAG.

The sample holds many counts of this clone. With the read ending 3 residues before the CDR3 end, the germline J gene is used to fill in that end. The chain couples TRBV7-2 to TRBJ1-5, with D uncertain. Germline V lookup: CDR1 SGHTA, CDR2 FQGNSA. The CDR3 covers 14 residues. The V and J ends lost 1 base and 3 bases respectively, with 7 bases between them. The sequenced CDR3 bases are TGTGCCAGCAGCTTAGTTCCCCTCAATCAGCCC. Translation gives CASSLVPLNQP. The whole CDR3 sequence reads CASSLVPLNQPQHF.

This clone was seen many times. One end of the junction is discordant with germline, which a read error may explain. Read coverage stops 3 residues before the CDR3 terminus; the germline J gene supplies the remainder. The chain carries TRBV7-6 and TRBJ2-5, with 12 bases aligning to TRBD2. Germline-derived CDR1 and CDR2 are SGHVS and FNYEAQ. The length of the CDR3 is 15 residues. The chain's CDR3 is CASSLAGGRRETQYF. CDR3 DNA, as far as it was read: TGTGCCAGCAGCCTAGCGGGGGGGCGTCGAGAGACC.

This clone has a handful of counts. Coverage ceases 3 residues before the CDR3 finishes, and the germline J gene fills in the end. The rearrangement uses TRBV19 and TRBJ1-1; 7 bases are shared with TRBD1. Germline V gene lookup returns CDR1 LNHDA and CDR2 SQIVND (reference sequence). CDR3 length: 13 residues. The CDR3 reads CASSIDHRDRAFF. CDR3 bases read: TGTGCCAGTAGTATAGACCACCGGGACAGA.

This clone showed up many times. The CDR3 goes on 3 residues after the read ends, and that part is filled in from the germline J gene. The rearrangement links TRBV7-9 to TRBJ2-3; 8 bases match TRBD1. With 5 bases clipped from V and 6 bases from J, the junction kept 7 bases outside the gene matches. Germline CDR1 and CDR2: SEHNR and FQNEAQ (reference sequence). The CDR3 is 14 amino acids. The sequenced CDR3 bases are TGTGCCAGCAGCACAGACAGGGGAGTGGATACG. Translation: CASSTDRGVDT. The complete CDR3 sequence is CASSTDRGVDTQYF.

This clone was picked up a small number of times. At one boundary the junction diverges from the germline segment, which might be a read error. The sequence runs out 3 residues before the end of the CDR3; the remainder is reconstructed from the germline J gene. The chain couples TRBV6-2 or TRBV6-3 to TRBJ2-7, with unresolved D. CDR3 length: 13 amino acids. The germline CDR1 and CDR2 sequences are MNHEY and SVGEGT. The CDR3 DNA, read in part, is TGTGCCAGCAGTGACTCTTCAGTATACGAG. This codes for CASSDSSVYE. The whole CDR3 sequence is CASSDSSVYEQYF.

This clone was recorded many times. The read comes to an end 3 residues before the CDR3 does, leaving the germline J gene to fill in the end. The chain is built from TRBV12-3 or TRBV12-4 and TRBJ2-3, with 10 bases lining up with TRBD1. This CDR3 is 15 amino acids long. V lost 6 bases to trimming and J lost 6 bases; unmatched junction nucleotides: 9. Incomplete CDR3 DNA: TGTGCCAGCAGATCTTTAATGGGACAGGGGGATACG. Its translation: CASRSLMGQGDT. The entire CDR3 is CASRSLMGQGDTQYF.

This clone was seen many times. Read sequence stops 3 residues before the CDR3 end, and the germline J gene provides the missing end. This chain uses TRBV20-1 with TRBJ1-2; perhaps TRBD1 as D (5 bases). Between the trimmed V and J ends, which lost 6 bases and 3 bases, there was a span of 14 bases. The CDR3 consists of 13 residues. The germline V gene encodes CDR1 DFQATT and CDR2 SNEGSKA (reference sequence). The CDR3 bases that were read are TGCAGTGCAACAACGGGGGTAGACTATGGC. Translated: CSATTGVDYG. Given in full, the CDR3 is CSATTGVDYGYTF.

The table lists this clone with many counts. The DNA ends 3 residues before the CDR3 does, and the rest of the CDR3 is filled in from the germline J gene. The chain carries TRBV7-9 and TRBJ1-1; D call uncertain. Germline V lookup: CDR1 SEHNR, CDR2 FQNEAQ (reference sequence). The CDR3 spans 14 residues. Trimming stripped 10 bases from V and 1 base from J, with 16 bases between. The sequenced part of the CDR3 DNA is TGTGCCACGGCGACTCATAAGGAGAACACTGAA. Translated, it gives CATATHKENTE. The full CDR3 sequence reads CATATHKENTEAFF.